This T cell receptor (beta chain) was documented in a study of human T cells and chemical hapten exposure. Germline lookup yields CDR1 DFQATT and CDR2 SNEGSKA (reference sequence). The CDR3 extends over 13 amino acids. Trimming took 3 bases from V and 13 from J, leaving 21 bases between them. TCRdb used MiXCR to reprocess the RACE reads, holding one entry per CDR3 protein. Among about 110,000 distinct CDR3 sequences listed, 9.5% to 15% were seen once. Time point specified: pre-sensitization, week 0. Stated treatment: therapeutic diphenylcyclopropenone sensitization with weekly scalp DPC. Patients had alopecia, were aged 18 to 70, and were not pregnant.

The chain uses TRBV20-1 and TRBJ1-1, with a possible D match to TRBD1 (5 bases). This TCR came from a woman aged 45-65 years with alopecia areata. Some clones in this sample may be carry-over from other donors' samples. Sequencing used whole blood, obtained in connection with sensitization to the hapten diphenylcyclopropenone (DPC). CDR3 sequence reads: CSARNNRDPGHFF. The CDR3 DNA reads TGCAGTGCTAGGAATAACCGGGACCCAGGGCATTTCTTT.